This note documents a single TCR beta chain sequence. This specimen comes from a study of technical replicates of blood from a few donors. Per the germline V gene, CDR1 is KGHSH and CDR2 is LQKENI. J gave up 5 bases and V 4 bases, and 10 bases lay outside the gene matches. The CDR3 runs to 15 residues. Measured with immunoSEQ multiplex PCR; TCRdb has only the in-frame clones, and not every one. The table has approximately 80,000 clones, about 98% seen once. This clonotype originated in a human donor in good health. Sequencing input: T cells isolated from PBMCs. This rearrangement joins TRBV18 to TRBJ2-7, with 8 bases aligning to TRBD1. This CDR3 reads CASSRPGQVHHEQYF. The DNA of the CDR3 is TGTGCCAGCTCACGGCCGGGACAGGTCCACCACGAGCAGTACTTC. The complete variable domain, with remaining parts taken from reference TRBV18 and TRBJ2-7, reads NAGVMQNPRHLVRRRGQEARLRCSPMKGHSHVYWYRQLPEEGLKFMVYLQKENIIDESGMPKERFSAEFPKEGPSILRIQQVVRGDSAAYFCASSRPGQVHHEQYFGPGTRLTVT.